Each of the 27 T cell receptor beta chains below was sequenced from the same sample in a study of blood T cells in healthy people across ages. PCR was performed a second time for roughly 7 to 12 cycles using a sample-barcoded 5' primer and a J-beta primer mix. TCRdb recomputed calls from the 5' RACE reads with MiXCR, one row per CDR3 protein. Of some 920,000 distinct CDR3 sequences listed, about 53% were seen once; the top ten hold about 20%. The sample was blood. The origin of the receptors is an older woman in good health.

This chain links TRBV12-3 or TRBV12-4 with TRBJ2-7; D may be TRBD1 or TRBD2 (7 bases each). V lost 11 bases and J lost 2, with 13 bases in between. The CDR3 has 12 residues. In DNA form, the CDR3 reads TGTGCCGCCAGGGGGGGTCCCTACGAGCAGTACTTC. Protein sequence: CAARGGPYEQYF.

The chain combines TRBV5-1 with TRBJ2-5; D remains unclear. The J call is uncertain, as TRBJ2-7 better fits the DNA end. The germline CDR1 and CDR2 sequences are SGHRS and YFSETQ. The CDR3 is 16 amino acids. The CDR3 sequence: CASSSLRAERLNEQYF. CDR3 sequence (DNA): TGCGCCAGCAGTTCCCTCCGGGCGGAACGGTTGAACGAGCAGTACTTC.

The chain links TRBV6-2 or TRBV6-3 to TRBJ2-7; 8 bases match TRBD1. J was trimmed by 4 bases and V by 3 bases; bases with no gene match: 5. The germline CDR1 and CDR2 sequences are MNHEY and SVGEGT. This CDR3 comprises 14 residues. The CDR3 protein is CASSYRTGGYEQYF. The CDR3, as DNA: TGTGCCAGCAGTTATCGTACAGGGGGATACGAGCAGTACTTC.

This chain connects TRBV20-1 to TRBJ1-2; 9 bases fit TRBD1. The CDR3 extends over 15 amino acids. Trimming removed 0 bases from V and 8 bases from J; junction bases left unmatched: 10. Germline V lookup: CDR1 DFQATT, CDR2 SNEGSKA (reference sequence). DNA for the CDR3: TGCAGTGCTAGAGATCTAGGGACAGGGTGGGGGGGCTACACCTTC. This codes for CSARDLGTGWGGYTF.

This clonotype was found a few times. The rearrangement joins TRBV6-5 to TRBJ2-3; no clear D gene. V was shortened by 4 bases and J by 1 base, with 9 bases between the two germline ends. Germline CDR1 and CDR2: MNHEY and SVGAGI. The CDR3 is 14 amino acids. The DNA for the CDR3 is TGTGCCAGCAGTTCTATGGTCGGCACAGATACGCAGTATTTT. It translates to CASSSMVGTDTQYF.

V and J are TRBV7-9 and TRBJ1-2; possibly TRBD1 for D (5 bases). The germline V and J ends were trimmed by 7 bases and 0 bases, with 12 bases remaining between them. The CDR3 covers 14 residues. Germline V gene data show CDR1 as SEHNR and CDR2 as FQNEAQ (reference sequence). The DNA for the CDR3 is TGTGCCAGCACCCTGACAGTGGCTAACTATGGCTACACCTTC. Translating gives CASTLTVANYGYTF.

The V call is TRBV24-1, the J call TRBJ2-3; maybe TRBD1 (6 bases). The germline CDR1 and CDR2 sequences are KGHDR and SFDVKD. V was cut by 10 bases and J by 2 bases, with 27 bases left in between. This CDR3 is 18 amino acids long. CDR3 amino acids: CATAGSPRGRDPTDTQYF. The CDR3 DNA is TGTGCCACTGCTGGGTCCCCGAGGGGGAGAGACCCCACAGATACGCAGTATTTT.

This clonotype was observed a single time. The germline gene is not matched at one end of the junction; a read error may be the cause. The chain is built from TRBV6-2 or TRBV6-3 and TRBJ2-1, with 11 bases fitting TRBD2. CDR3 length equals 16 residues. The germline V gene has CDR1 MNHEY and CDR2 SVGEGT. CDR3 sequence reads: CASCPFETSGKHEQFF. CDR3 nucleotide sequence: TGTGCCAGCTGCCCCTTCGAGACTAGCGGGAAACACGAGCAGTTCTTT.

The V gene is TRBV12-3 or TRBV12-4, the J gene TRBJ1-5; tentatively, D is TRBD1 (5 bases). Between the trimmed V and J ends, which lost 8 bases and 9 bases, there was a span of 17 bases. CDR3 length: 13 amino acids. The CDR3, as DNA: TGTGCCAGCCGAAGGACACCAGTTCTGCCCCAGCATTTT. Translation gives CASRRTPVLPQHF.

Regarding this clonotype: The germline gene is not matched at one end of the junction; a read error may be the cause. This chain's CDR3 is CASNRAAGKEGEQFF. CDR3 in DNA: TGCGCCAGCAATAGGGCGGCGGGAAAGGAGGGTGAGCAGTTCTTC. This sequence joins TRBV6-2 or TRBV6-3 and TRBJ2-1; D perhaps matches TRBD2 (6 bases). The length of the CDR3 is 15 residues. Germline CDR1 MNHEY, CDR2 SVGEGT.

The chain has TRBV27 and TRBJ2-3; no reliable D call. The CDR3 is made up of 14 amino acids. Trimming left V 5 bases short and J 2 bases short, with 11 bases between. The germline CDR1 and CDR2 sequences are MNHEY and SMNVEV (reference sequence). In DNA, the CDR3 is TGTGCCAGCAGTCCCTCTATTAACACAGATACGCAGTATTTT. It yields the protein CASSPSINTDTQYF.

The rearrangement links TRBV7-6 to TRBJ2-7, with D tentatively TRBD2 (5 bases). Germline V gives CDR1 SGHVS, CDR2 FNYEAQ. This CDR3 is 18 amino acids long. V was cut by 6 bases and J by 0 bases, with 24 bases left in between. CDR3 coding DNA: TGTGCCAGCAGTGTTGGTTGGGCGTTAGTGGGGAGCTCCTACGAGCAGTACTTC. Protein: CASSVGWALVGSSYEQYF.

This clonotype was counted ten times or more. The CDR3 nucleotides read TGTGCCAGCAGTTTTTTTGCCACAGATACGCAGTATTTT. This translates into CASSFFATDTQYF. The chain combines TRBV27 with TRBJ2-3, with D unclear. The CDR3 has 13 amino acids. V was clipped by 3 bases and J by 2 bases, with 6 bases between them. Per the germline V gene, CDR1 is MNHEY and CDR2 is SMNVEV (reference sequence).

The rearrangement joins TRBV7-9 to TRBJ1-2; the D is unclear. Germline loops: CDR1 SEHNR, CDR2 FQNEAQ (reference sequence). The CDR3 spans 15 residues. V gave up 1 base and J gave up 7 bases, with 16 bases separating them. The DNA of the CDR3 is TGTGCCAGCAGCTTAGGGGATGGGAAATTGCGTGGCTACACCTTC. This sequence encodes CASSLGDGKLRGYTF.

The DNA of the CDR3 is TGTGCCATCTCTGGGGAGGACAGAGGACTTTACGAGCAGTACTTC. Amino acids: CAISGEDRGLYEQYF. This sequence joins TRBV10-3 and TRBJ2-7; D possibly uses TRBD1 or TRBD2 (6 bases each). With 8 bases removed from V and 4 bases from J, the gap between germline ends came to 21 bases. From germline, CDR1 is ENHRY and CDR2 SYGVKD. The CDR3 runs 15 residues.

The V gene is TRBV4-2, the J gene TRBJ2-7; D is unclear. The V end lost 1 base, the J end lost 0 bases, and 16 bases lay between the germline ends. Germline CDR1 is LGHNA and CDR2 is YNFKEQ. The length of the CDR3 is 17 residues. This chain's CDR3 is CASSQGGVASTSYEQYF. Written as DNA, the CDR3 is TGTGCCAGCAGCCAAGGTGGGGTCGCCTCTACCTCCTACGAGCAGTACTTC.

Comment on this clonotype: The junction and the germline gene differ at one end; a read error may be behind it. V is TRBV9 and J is TRBJ2-7, with D possibly TRBD2 on 6 matching bases. Germline lookup yields CDR1 SGDLS and CDR2 YYNGEE. CDR3 length equals 14 residues. CDR3 protein: CAGSARGFNYEQYF. The CDR3 DNA reads as TGTGCCGGCAGCGCGCGGGGATTCAACTACGAGCAGTACTTC.

The V and J genes are TRBV6-5 and TRBJ2-6; D ambiguous. V lost 6 bases and J 0 bases, leaving 9 bases between the germline ends. The CDR3 runs 15 residues. Germline V gene lookup returns CDR1 MNHEY and CDR2 SVGAGI. The CDR3 protein is CASRLDTSGANVLTF. CDR3 DNA: TGTGCCAGCAGGCTAGACACCTCTGGGGCCAACGTCCTGACTTTC.

In this sample, this clonotype turned up a few times. The chain has TRBV21-1 and TRBJ2-5; the table's D call, TRBD2, has no DNA check behind it. TRBV21-1 is described as a pseudogene. The CDR3 has 14 residues. CDR3 DNA sequence: TGTGCCAGCAGGCTTTGGGGACTTAGGGAGACCCAGTACTTC. It translates to CASRLWGLRETQYF.

This clonotype was detected once. The V call is TRBV5-1, the J call TRBJ2-1, with D perhaps matching TRBD1 or TRBD2 (5 bases each). V lost 5 bases, J lost 3 bases, and 15 bases lay in between. Per the germline V gene, CDR1 is SGHRS and CDR2 is YFSETQ. The length of the CDR3 is 15 residues. The CDR3 coding sequence is TGCGCCAGCAGTTATGGGACGTTGGACTACAATGAGCAGTTCTTC. Encoded protein: CASSYGTLDYNEQFF.

This chain joins TRBV4-3 and TRBJ2-1; TRBD2 agrees at 8 bases. The CDR3 extends over 18 amino acids. Germline V lookup: CDR1 LGHNA, CDR2 YSLEER. Germline trimming cut 1 base from V and 8 bases from J; bases unmatched to any gene: 16. CDR3: CASSQAVPRVAGSDEQFF. The CDR3 bases are TGCGCCAGCAGCCAAGCTGTCCCTAGGGTAGCGGGATCCGATGAGCAGTTCTTC.

V and J are TRBV29-1 and TRBJ2-7; TRBD2 matches at 7 bases. TRBJ2-5 matches the DNA end more closely, so the J call is doubtful. Germline CDR1 and CDR2: SQVTM and ANQGSEA. This CDR3 comprises 15 residues. The CDR3 DNA reads TGCAGCGTCCCACCGGCTGCGGGAGTAGGAGAGACCCAGTACTTC. Its protein is CSVPPAAGVGETQYF.

On this clonotype itself: This may arise from a read error, as a much more abundant clone is one base away. The genes are TRBV2 and TRBJ2-3; D unresolved. The V and J ends lost 7 bases and 4 bases respectively, with 12 bases between them. Germline V gene data show CDR1 as SNHLY and CDR2 as FYNNEI. There are 13 residues in the CDR3. The CDR3 DNA reads as TGTGCCAGCACTGTGGGAACCGCAGATACGCAGTATTTT. Translation gives CASTVGTADTQYF.

The rearrangement joins TRBV29-1 to TRBJ2-1; no definite D call. The V end was cut by 4 bases, the J end by 2 bases, with 15 bases between. This CDR3 is 15 amino acids long. CDR1 and CDR2 (germline): SQVTM, ANQGSEA. The CDR3 DNA sequence: TGCAGCGTTGGGCCTCCTTCCGCCGCCTACAATGAGCAGTTCTTC. Protein sequence: CSVGPPSAAYNEQFF.

CDR3 coding DNA: TGTGCCAGCAGTTTAGCGCCGAGCCCCTGGGAGCAGTACTTC. It translates to CASSLAPSPWEQYF. The chain combines TRBV12-3 or TRBV12-4 with TRBJ2-7; D gene unclear. With 0 bases removed from V and 7 bases from J, the gap between germline ends came to 13 bases. The CDR3 consists of 14 residues.

The chain uses TRBV7-2 and TRBJ2-4; D may be TRBD2 (6 bases). With the DNA end fitting TRBJ2-7 better, the J assignment may be wrong. The CDR3 has 16 residues. The V gene's germline CDR1 is SGHTA and CDR2 FQGNSA. The CDR3 bases are TGTGCCAGCAGCTCCGGCGCGGGGCGGGCCGGCTACGAGCAGTACTTC. Its translation is CASSSGAGRAGYEQYF.

This clonotype was counted a few times. The DNA of the CDR3 is TGTGCCAGCAGTGAGGTGAGCCGAGGCACAGATACGCAGTATTTT. Encoded protein: CASSEVSRGTDTQYF. This chain joins TRBV25-1 and TRBJ2-3; D not certain. This CDR3 has 15 residues. Trimming left V 3 bases short and J 1 base short, with 11 bases between. From germline, CDR1 is MGHDK and CDR2 SYGVNS.